The rows below give T cell receptor beta chains drawn from one sample of a study of blood T cell repertoires in COVID-19. The protocol was immunoSEQ multiplex PCR, while the TCRdb copy is restricted to in-frame clones and leaves out a portion. The table records around 150,000 clones, roughly 87% of them present only once. Input material: peripheral blood. All receptors derive from a woman in her fifties or sixties with active or convalescent COVID-19. Each CDR3 is given with its conserved first and last residue. Each record gives: J gene, D gene, V gene, clone size, CDR3 protein, CDR3 DNA. The D gene is left open where the match is weak. Rows give clone size only sometimes, using once, few, many, or a class for an expanded clone.

TRBJ1-3 NA TRBV6-5 NA CASSYKPGGGNTIYF TGTGCCAGCAGTTACAAACCCGGCGGTGGAAACACCATATATTTT
TRBJ1-2 NA TRBV18 NA CASSPRGEGYGYTF TGTGCCAGCTCACCCAGGGGAGAGGGGTATGGCTACACCTTC
TRBJ1-5 TRBD1 TRBV18 NA CASSGTGKDQPQHF TGTGCCAGCTCCGGGACAGGGAAGGATCAGCCCCAGCATTTT
TRBJ1-4 NA TRBV18 NA CASSPILATNEKLFF TGTGCCAGCTCACCTATTCTTGCAACTAATGAAAAACTGTTTTTT
TRBJ2-5 NA TRBV7-7 NA CASSLRALYGETQYF TGTGCTAGCAGCTTACGAGCGCTATATGGAGAGACCCAGTACTTC
TRBJ1-2 TRBD1 TRBV5-6 NA CASSLLTGGGYGYTF TGTGCCAGCAGCTTGTTGACAGGGGGCGGCTATGGCTACACCTTC
TRBJ2-5 NA TRBV7-2 few CASSLAFPTGGEETQYF TGTGCCAGCAGCTTAGCCTTCCCGACAGGTGGGGAAGAGACCCAGTACTTC
TRBJ2-3 NA TRBV6-6 NA CASSFLPRENTDTQYF TGTGCCAGCAGTTTTCTCCCACGGGAGAACACAGATACGCAGTATTTT
TRBJ2-7 NA TRBV25-1 many CASTAEVGGYEQYF TGTGCCAGCACCGCCGAGGTAGGAGGCTACGAGCAGTACTTC
TRBJ1-1 TRBD1 TRBV5-4 once CASSLNRGTVLNTEAFF TGTGCCAGCAGCTTGAACAGGGGGACGGTTCTGAACACTGAAGCTTTCTTT
TRBJ1-3 NA TRBV9 NA CASSVGQAINGNTIYF TGTGCCAGCAGCGTAGGACAGGCCATCAATGGAAACACCATATATTTT
TRBJ1-2 TRBD1 TRBV3-1/TRBV3-2 NA CASSPPRGGTANYGYTF TGTGCCAGCAGCCCTCCTCGCGGGGGGACAGCTAACTATGGCTACACCTTC
TRBJ2-2 NA TRBV25-1 NA CASSTLTNPGELFF TGTGCCAGCAGTACCCTGACAAATCCCGGGGAGCTGTTTTTT
TRBJ1-5 NA TRBV19 NA CASSMEGFNQPQHF TGTGCCAGTAGTATGGAGGGGTTCAATCAGCCCCAGCATTTT
TRBJ2-2 NA TRBV18 NA CASSPTVSNTGELFF TGTGCCAGCTCACCAACAGTCTCGAACACCGGGGAGCTGTTTTTT
TRBJ1-6 NA TRBV7-2 NA CASSLDRDHYNSPLHF TGTGCCAGCAGCTTAGACAGAGACCATTATAATTCACCCCTCCACTTT
TRBJ1-3 NA TRBV7-2 NA CASSLQGTGNTIYF TGTGCCAGCAGCTTACAGGGGACTGGAAACACCATATATTTT
TRBJ1-3 NA TRBV14 NA CASSQGGPREYF TGTGCCAGCAGCCAAGGAGGTCCAAGAGAATATTTT
TRBJ2-7 NA TRBV2 NA CARGVGSSYEQYF TGTGCCAGGGGAGTCGGGAGCTCCTACGAGCAGTACTTC
TRBJ2-7 NA TRBV7-9 NA CASSDSPRQVHSYEQYF TGTGCCAGCAGCGATAGCCCCCGACAGGTACACTCCTACGAGCAGTACTTC
TRBJ1-1 TRBD1 TRBV30 once CAWSVQGVEAFF TGTGCCTGGAGTGTCCAGGGGGTTGAAGCTTTCTTT
TRBJ1-2 NA TRBV7-2 NA CASSHGTPYQGMGYTF TGTGCCAGCAGCCATGGAACGCCGTATCAGGGGATGGGCTACACCTTC
TRBJ1-2 TRBD1 TRBV7-2 NA CASSLQTGVSYGYTF TGTGCCAGCAGCTTACAGACAGGGGTGAGCTATGGCTACACCTTC
TRBJ2-7 TRBD1 TRBV7-2 NA CASSSRTGVIEQYF TGTGCCAGCAGCTCGCGGACAGGGGTAATCGAGCAGTACTTC
TRBJ2-1 TRBD1 TRBV13 NA CASSLYRPGGQGANEQFF TGTGCCAGCAGCTTATACCGACCCGGGGGACAGGGGGCCAATGAGCAGTTCTTC
TRBJ2-7 NA TRBV6-2/TRBV6-3 NA CASSYLQGGYEQYF TGTGCCAGCAGTTATCTGCAGGGAGGCTACGAGCAGTACTTC
TRBJ1-2 NA TRBV21-1 NA CASSHGDRGGEDGYTF TGTGCCAGCAGCCACGGGGACAGGGGAGGTGAAGATGGCTACACCTTC
TRBJ1-2 TRBD1 TRBV4-3 NA CASSQGDRENYGYTF TGCGCCAGCAGCCAAGGGGACAGGGAAAACTATGGCTACACCTTC
TRBJ1-5 TRBD1 TRBV4-3 NA CASSQETGVGQPQHF TGCGCCAGCAGCCAAGAGACAGGGGTGGGTCAGCCCCAGCATTTT
TRBJ2-5 NA TRBV5-1 NA CASSRGWAGLQETQYF TGCGCCAGCAGCAGAGGGTGGGCGGGGCTACAAGAGACCCAGTACTTC
TRBJ2-7 NA TRBV6-2/TRBV6-3 NA CASSLGRSYEQYF TGTGCCAGCAGTCTGGGCAGGTCCTACGAGCAGTACTTC
TRBJ1-2 TRBD1 TRBV7-9 few CASSSDREIYGYTF TGTGCCAGCAGCTCGGACAGGGAAATCTATGGCTACACCTTC
TRBJ2-3 NA TRBV19 once CASSVQGITDTQYF TGTGCCAGTAGCGTACAGGGAATCACAGATACGCAGTATTTT
TRBJ2-3 TRBD1 TRBV30 NA CAWSPSLDRGTDTQYF TGTGCCTGGAGTCCAAGCTTAGACAGGGGCACAGATACGCAGTATTTT
TRBJ1-2 NA TRBV7-2 NA CASSLAEPAGGYTF TGTGCCAGCAGCTTAGCGGAACCAGCAGGAGGCTACACCTTC
TRBJ2-7 TRBD1 TRBV3-1/TRBV3-2 NA CASRRQGKLVLGQYF TGTGCCAGCAGGCGACAGGGAAAGCTAGTTTTAGGGCAGTACTTC
TRBJ1-2 NA TRBV19 once CASSIDTSRGYTF TGTGCCAGTAGTATAGACACGTCACGGGGCTACACCTTC
TRBJ2-1 NA TRBV13 NA CASSLEDGGPYNEQFF TGTGCCAGCAGCTTAGAGGACGGGGGGCCGTACAATGAGCAGTTCTTC
TRBJ2-2 NA TRBV5-1 NA CASSKQARMELFF TGCGCCAGCAGTAAGCAGGCCCGGATGGAGCTGTTTTTT
TRBJ2-5 NA TRBV19 NA CASSTTATQETQYF TGTGCCAGTAGTACCACAGCAACCCAAGAGACCCAGTACTTC
TRBJ2-1 NA TRBV10-3 NA CAISEQGDEQFF TGTGCCATCAGTGAGCAAGGGGATGAGCAGTTCTTC
TRBJ1-1 TRBD1 TRBV12-5 NA CASGLGQGEAFF TGTGCTAGTGGTTTGGGACAGGGCGAAGCTTTCTTT
TRBJ1-1 NA TRBV7-2 few CASSLGEVVGGAFF TGTGCCAGCAGCTTAGGAGAAGTAGTAGGAGGGGCTTTCTTT
TRBJ2-1 TRBD2 TRBV27 NA CASSTTTSYWNEQFF TGTGCCAGCAGTACAACGACTAGCTATTGGAATGAGCAGTTCTTC
TRBJ1-3 NA TRBV7-8 NA CASSLASQATGNTIYF TGTGCCAGCAGCTTAGCGAGTCAGGCCACTGGAAACACCATATATTTT
TRBJ1-1 TRBD1 TRBV18 NA CASSPRTGMGWDTEAFF TGTGCCAGCTCACCCCGGACAGGGATGGGTTGGGACACTGAAGCTTTCTTT
TRBJ1-1 NA TRBV5-1 NA CASSLYGERTEAFF TGCGCCAGCAGCTTGTACGGGGAACGTACTGAAGCTTTCTTT
TRBJ2-7 NA TRBV7-8 NA CASSQTRGWGYF TGTGCCAGCAGCCAGACCCGAGGGTGGGGGTACTTC
TRBJ1-2 NA TRBV2 NA CASSAGSGYTF TGTGCCAGCAGTGCGGGGTCTGGCTACACCTTC
TRBJ2-1 TRBD2 TRBV6-5 once CAGSSTSGGAFEQFF TGTGCCGGCAGTTCGACTAGCGGGGGGGCTTTCGAGCAGTTCTTC
TRBJ1-6 NA TRBV19 NA CASKRTREKNSPLHF TGTGCCAGTAAAAGAACCCGGGAGAAAAATTCACCCCTCCACTTT
TRBJ1-6 NA TRBV12-3/TRBV12-4 NA CASSLGAYSPLHF TGTGCCAGCAGTTTAGGAGCGTACTCACCCCTCCACTTT
TRBJ2-5 NA TRBV7-9 NA CASTRGKTQYF TGTGCCAGCACCCGGGGAAAGACCCAGTACTTC
TRBJ2-3 NA TRBV5-5 NA CASSQTRSTDTQYF TGTGCCAGCAGCCAAACGAGATCCACAGATACGCAGTATTTT
TRBJ2-1 NA TRBV4-1 NA CASSQDSSGIFYNEQFF TGCGCCAGCAGCCAAGATTCGTCCGGGATCTTCTACAATGAGCAGTTCTTC
TRBJ2-2 TRBD1 TRBV6-2/TRBV6-3 NA CASSFTGTGDNTGELFF TGTGCCAGCAGTTTTACGGGGACAGGGGACAACACCGGGGAGCTGTTTTTT
TRBJ2-6 NA TRBV25-1 NA CATTASGANVLTF TGTGCCACGACAGCCTCTGGGGCCAACGTCCTGACTTTC
TRBJ1-1 TRBD1 TRBV3-1/TRBV3-2 NA CASSLDRGRLEAFF TGTGCCAGCAGCCTCGACAGGGGTAGACTTGAAGCTTTCTTT
TRBJ2-5 TRBD2 TRBV2 NA CASSVLAGVKETQYF TGTGCCAGCAGTGTACTAGCGGGGGTGAAAGAGACCCAGTACTTC
TRBJ2-5 TRBD1 TRBV5-6 NA CASSKTGGETQYF TGTGCCAGCAGCAAGACAGGGGGAGAGACCCAGTACTTC